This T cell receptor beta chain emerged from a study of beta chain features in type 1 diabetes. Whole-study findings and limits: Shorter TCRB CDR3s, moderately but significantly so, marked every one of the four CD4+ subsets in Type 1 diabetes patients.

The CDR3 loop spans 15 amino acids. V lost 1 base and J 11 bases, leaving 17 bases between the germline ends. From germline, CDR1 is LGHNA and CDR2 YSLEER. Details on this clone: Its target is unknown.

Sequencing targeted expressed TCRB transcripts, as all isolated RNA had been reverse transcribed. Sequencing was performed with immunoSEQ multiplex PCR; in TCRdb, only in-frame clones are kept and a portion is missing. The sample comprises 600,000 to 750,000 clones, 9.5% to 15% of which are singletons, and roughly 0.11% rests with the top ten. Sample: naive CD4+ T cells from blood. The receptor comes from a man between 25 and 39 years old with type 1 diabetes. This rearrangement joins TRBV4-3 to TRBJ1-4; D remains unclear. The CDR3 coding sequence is TGCGCCAGCAGCCAAGGGTTTCATGGAGGTTCGAAACTGTTTTTT. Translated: CASSQGFHGGSKLFF.